Listed below are T cell receptor beta chains from one sample, sequenced in a study of OX40 agonist ivuxolimab in advanced cancers. This table comes from immunoSEQ multiplex PCR, and its TCRdb copy is limited to in-frame clones, with some not included. The profile shows under 75,000 clones, roughly four fifths of them singletons. Sequencing used CD4+ or CD8+ T cells sorted from blood, obtained in a trial of the OX40 agonist ivuxolimab. The receptors here all came from an adult with an advanced solid tumor such as melanoma, head and neck, liver or kidney cancer. Each CDR3 is given with its conserved first and last residue. The order of the fields is J gene, V gene, D gene, clone size, CDR3 protein, CDR3 DNA. D genes are given only for firm matches. Size is omitted from some rows. Given values are once, few, many or a class for expanded clones.

TRBJ2-7	TRBV6-5	NA	once	CASDRHETPYEQYF	TGTGCCAGCGACCGGCACGAGACACCCTACGAGCAGTACTTC
TRBJ2-7	TRBV6-6	NA	NA	CASRRGYEQYF	TGTGCCAGCAGGAGGGGGTACGAGCAGTACTTC
TRBJ2-3	TRBV7-3	NA	NA	CASSSPGDRGDTQYF	TGTGCCAGCAGCTCACCGGGGGATCGTGGAGATACGCAGTATTTT
TRBJ2-3	TRBV5-1	TRBD1	once	CASSLADRAGDTQYF	TGCGCCAGCAGCTTGGCCGACAGGGCGGGAGATACGCAGTATTTT
TRBJ1-1	TRBV15	NA	NA	CATSTGVGGLEAFF	TGTGCCACCAGCACCGGCGTGGGGGGGCTTGAAGCTTTCTTT
TRBJ2-3	TRBV2	NA	NA	CASSWTPDTQYF	TGTGCCAGCAGTTGGACACCAGATACGCAGTATTTT
TRBJ1-6	TRBV19	NA	few	CASRIAYNSPLHF	TGTGCCAGTAGAATCGCTTATAATTCACCCCTCCACTTT
TRBJ2-2	TRBV27	NA	NA	CASSFTTGELFF	TGTGCCAGCAGTTTTACGACCGGGGAGCTGTTTTTT
TRBJ2-1	TRBV10-3	TRBD2	NA	CAISKTSGASNEQFF	TGTGCCATCAGTAAAACTAGCGGGGCCTCGAATGAGCAGTTCTTC
TRBJ1-1	TRBV6-5	TRBD1	NA	CASSSTGTGTTEAFF	TGTGCCAGCAGTTCTACCGGGACAGGGACCACTGAAGCTTTCTTT
TRBJ2-7	TRBV2	NA	NA	CASSAGHYEQYF	TGTGCCAGCAGTGCCGGGCATTACGAGCAGTACTTC
TRBJ1-5	TRBV27	NA	many	CASSSWGDQPQHF	TGTGCCAGCAGTTCCTGGGGAGATCAGCCCCAGCATTTT
TRBJ1-3	TRBV5-1	NA	NA	CASSADSSGNTIYF	TGCGCCAGCAGCGCGGACAGCTCTGGAAACACCATATATTTT
TRBJ1-2	TRBV6-1	NA	NA	CASSEATAWGSYGYTF	TGTGCCAGCAGTGAAGCCACGGCTTGGGGGAGCTATGGCTACACCTTC
TRBJ1-1	TRBV19	NA	NA	CASSPPGRLNTEAFF	TGTGCCAGTAGCCCCCCGGGACGGTTGAACACTGAAGCTTTCTTT
TRBJ2-1	TRBV30	NA	NA	CAWSLGLGEQFF	TGTGCCTGGAGTTTAGGGTTAGGTGAGCAGTTCTTC
TRBJ2-1	TRBV21-1	NA	NA	CASSALGRISYNEQFF	TGTGCCAGCAGCGCCCTAGGACGGATAAGCTACAATGAGCAGTTCTTC
TRBJ1-2	TRBV28	NA	NA	CATIFAGGSGYTF	TGTGCCACCATATTCGCCGGGGGGAGTGGCTACACCTTC
TRBJ1-5	TRBV7-2	NA	NA	CASSLDSRINQPQHF	TGTGCCAGCAGCCTCGACAGCCGGATCAATCAGCCCCAGCATTTT
TRBJ1-2	TRBV2	NA	NA	CASTGTYTNYGYTF	TGTGCCAGCACCGGAACATATACTAACTATGGCTACACCTTC
TRBJ1-1	TRBV19	NA	NA	CASRGQGNTEAFF	TGTGCCAGTAGGGGTCAGGGGAACACTGAAGCTTTCTTT